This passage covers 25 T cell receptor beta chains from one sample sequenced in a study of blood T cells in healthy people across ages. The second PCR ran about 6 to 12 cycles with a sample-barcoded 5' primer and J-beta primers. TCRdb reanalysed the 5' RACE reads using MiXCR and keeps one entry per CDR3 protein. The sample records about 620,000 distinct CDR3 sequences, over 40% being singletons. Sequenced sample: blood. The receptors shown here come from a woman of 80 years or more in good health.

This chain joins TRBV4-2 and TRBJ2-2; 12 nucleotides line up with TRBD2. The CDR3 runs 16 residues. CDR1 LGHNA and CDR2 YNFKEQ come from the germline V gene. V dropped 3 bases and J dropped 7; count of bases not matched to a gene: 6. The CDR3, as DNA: TGTGCCAGCAGCCAGCATACTAGCGGGGGGATCGGGGAGCTGTTTTTT. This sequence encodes CASSQHTSGGIGELFF.

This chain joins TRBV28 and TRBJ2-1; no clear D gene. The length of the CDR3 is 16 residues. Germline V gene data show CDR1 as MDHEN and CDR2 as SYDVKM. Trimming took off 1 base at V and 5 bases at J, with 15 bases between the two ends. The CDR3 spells CASSLYRPSPHNEQFF. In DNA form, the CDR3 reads TGTGCCAGCAGTTTATACAGACCCAGCCCTCACAATGAGCAGTTCTTC.

This CDR3 is CASSYDLYEQYF. The CDR3 coding sequence is TGTGCCAGCAGCTACGATCTCTACGAGCAGTACTTC. V and J are TRBV7-9 and TRBJ2-7, with D hard to call. V was pared by 4 bases and J by 3 bases, with 7 bases between. This CDR3 contains 12 residues. Germline V lookup: CDR1 SEHNR, CDR2 FQNEAQ (reference sequence).

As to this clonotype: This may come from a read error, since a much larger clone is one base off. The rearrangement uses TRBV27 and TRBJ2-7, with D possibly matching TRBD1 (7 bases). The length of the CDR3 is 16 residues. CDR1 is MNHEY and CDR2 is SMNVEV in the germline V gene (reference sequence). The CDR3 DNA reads TGTGCCAACAGTGCGCCGGGACAGTCACTCCTGGGAGGGCAGTACTTC. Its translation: CANSAPGQSLLGGQYF.

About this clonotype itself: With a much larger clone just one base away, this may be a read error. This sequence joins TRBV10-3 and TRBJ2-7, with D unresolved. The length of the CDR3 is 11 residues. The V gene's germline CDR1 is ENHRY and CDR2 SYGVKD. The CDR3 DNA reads TGTACCATCAGTGCCTCCTACGAGCAGTACTTC. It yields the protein CTISASYEQYF.

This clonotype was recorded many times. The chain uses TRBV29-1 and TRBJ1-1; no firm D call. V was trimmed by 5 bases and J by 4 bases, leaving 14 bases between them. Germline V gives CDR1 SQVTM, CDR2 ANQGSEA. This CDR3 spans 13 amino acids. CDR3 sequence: CSVQQGFVTEAFF. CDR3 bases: TGCAGCGTTCAACAAGGTTTCGTCACTGAAGCTTTCTTT.

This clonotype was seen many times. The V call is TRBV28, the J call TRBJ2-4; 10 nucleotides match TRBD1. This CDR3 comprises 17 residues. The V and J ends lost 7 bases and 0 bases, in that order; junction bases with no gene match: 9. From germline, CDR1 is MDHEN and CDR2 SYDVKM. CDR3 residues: CASTLGDRGLAKNIQYF. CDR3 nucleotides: TGTGCCAGCACTTTGGGGGACAGGGGACTAGCCAAAAACATTCAGTACTTC.

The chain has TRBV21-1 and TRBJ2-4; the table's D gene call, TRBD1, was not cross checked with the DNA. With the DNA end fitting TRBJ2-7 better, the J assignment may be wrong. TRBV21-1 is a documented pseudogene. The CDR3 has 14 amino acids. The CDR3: CASSSRDSRYEQYF. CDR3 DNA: TGTGCCAGCAGCAGCCGGGACAGCCGGTACGAGCAGTACTTC.

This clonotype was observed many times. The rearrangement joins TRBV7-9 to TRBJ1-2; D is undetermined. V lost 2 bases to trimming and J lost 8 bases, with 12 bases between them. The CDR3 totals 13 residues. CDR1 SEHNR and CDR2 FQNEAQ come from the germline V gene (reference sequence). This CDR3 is CASSLSTGGGYTF. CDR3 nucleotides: TGTGCCAGCAGCTTATCCACTGGAGGCGGCTACACCTTC.

The CDR3 nucleotides read TGTGCCAGCAGCCCTCGGGCGGGGTTAACAGATACGCAGTATTTT. Amino acids: CASSPRAGLTDTQYF. The chain couples TRBV11-2 to TRBJ2-3; weak D call: TRBD2 (6 bases). Germline assignment: CDR1 SGHAT and CDR2 FQNNGV. The CDR3 is made up of 15 amino acids. The V end lost 5 bases, the J end lost 3 bases, and 15 bases lay between the germline ends.

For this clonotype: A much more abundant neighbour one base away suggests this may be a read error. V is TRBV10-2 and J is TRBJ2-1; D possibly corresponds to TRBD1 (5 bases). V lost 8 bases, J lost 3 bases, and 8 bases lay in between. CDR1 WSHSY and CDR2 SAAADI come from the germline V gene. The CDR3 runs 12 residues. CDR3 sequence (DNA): TGCGCCAGCGACGACAGCTACAATGAGCAGTTCTTC. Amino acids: CASDDSYNEQFF.

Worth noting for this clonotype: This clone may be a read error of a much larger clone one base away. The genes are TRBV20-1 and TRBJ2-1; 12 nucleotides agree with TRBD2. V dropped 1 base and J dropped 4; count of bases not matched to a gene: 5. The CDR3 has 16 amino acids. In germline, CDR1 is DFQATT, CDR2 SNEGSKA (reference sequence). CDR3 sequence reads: CSARALAGGTYNEQFF. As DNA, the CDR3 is TGCAGTGCTAGAGCCCTAGCGGGGGGGACATACAATGAGCAGTTCTTC.

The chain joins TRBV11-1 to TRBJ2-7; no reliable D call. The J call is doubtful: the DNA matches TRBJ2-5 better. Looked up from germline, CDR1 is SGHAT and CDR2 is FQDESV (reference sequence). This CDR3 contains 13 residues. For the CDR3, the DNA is TGTGCCAGCAGCTTCCACGATAAAGAGACCCAGTACTTC. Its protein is CASSFHDKETQYF.

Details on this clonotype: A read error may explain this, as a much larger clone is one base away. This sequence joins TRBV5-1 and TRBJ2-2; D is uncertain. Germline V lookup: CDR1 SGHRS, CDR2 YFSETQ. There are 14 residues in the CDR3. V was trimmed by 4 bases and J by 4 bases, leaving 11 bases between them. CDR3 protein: CASSVDGATGELFF. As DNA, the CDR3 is TGCGCCAGCAGCGTGGACGGCGCCACCGGGGAGCTGTTTTTT.

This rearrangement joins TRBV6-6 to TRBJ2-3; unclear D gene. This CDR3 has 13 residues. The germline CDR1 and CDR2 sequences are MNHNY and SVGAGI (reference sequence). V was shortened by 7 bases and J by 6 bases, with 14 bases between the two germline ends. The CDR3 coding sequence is TGTGCCAGCATTAGGCAACAATCGGATACGCAGTATTTT. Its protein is CASIRQQSDTQYF.

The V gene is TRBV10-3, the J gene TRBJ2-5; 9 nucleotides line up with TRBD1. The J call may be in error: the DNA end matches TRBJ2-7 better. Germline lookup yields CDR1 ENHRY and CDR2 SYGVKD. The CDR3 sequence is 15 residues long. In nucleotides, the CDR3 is TGTGCCATCAGTCCCAGGGTACAGGGGGCATACGAGCAGTACTTC. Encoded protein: CAISPRVQGAYEQYF.

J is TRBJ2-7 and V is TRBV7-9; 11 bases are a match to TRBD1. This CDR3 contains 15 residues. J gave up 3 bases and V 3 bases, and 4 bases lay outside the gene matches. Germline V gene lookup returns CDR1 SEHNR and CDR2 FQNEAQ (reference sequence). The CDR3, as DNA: TGTGCCAGCAGCTTTAAGGGACAGGGGGACTACGAGCAGTACTTC. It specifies CASSFKGQGDYEQYF.

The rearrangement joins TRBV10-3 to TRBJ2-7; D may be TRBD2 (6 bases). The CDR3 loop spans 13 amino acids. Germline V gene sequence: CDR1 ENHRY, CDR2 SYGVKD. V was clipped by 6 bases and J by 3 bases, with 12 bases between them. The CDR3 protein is CAIRPGVFYEQYF. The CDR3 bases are TGTGCCATCAGGCCGGGGGTTTTCTACGAGCAGTACTTC.

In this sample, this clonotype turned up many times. Here the CDR3 DNA reads TGTGCCAGCAGTTTACAGGCGGGAGGGGACGGTGAGCAGTTCTTC. Translation gives CASSLQAGGDGEQFF. The chain recombines TRBV27 with TRBJ2-1, with 9 bases that match TRBD2. The V and J ends lost 2 bases and 9 bases, in that order; junction bases with no gene match: 8. From germline, CDR1 is MNHEY and CDR2 SMNVEV (reference sequence). The CDR3 loop spans 15 amino acids.

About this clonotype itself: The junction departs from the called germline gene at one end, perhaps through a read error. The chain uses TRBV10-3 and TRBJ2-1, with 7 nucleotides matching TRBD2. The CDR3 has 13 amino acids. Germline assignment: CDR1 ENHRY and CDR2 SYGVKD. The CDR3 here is CAIRAGSGNEQFF. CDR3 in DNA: TGTGCCATCAGAGCGGGGTCCGGGAATGAGCAGTTCTTT.

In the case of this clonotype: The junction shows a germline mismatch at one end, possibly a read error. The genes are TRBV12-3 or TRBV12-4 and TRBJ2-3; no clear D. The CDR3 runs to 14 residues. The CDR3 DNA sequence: TGTGCCAGCAGATTAAGAGTGGTAACAGATGCGCAGTATTTT. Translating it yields CASRLRVVTDAQYF.

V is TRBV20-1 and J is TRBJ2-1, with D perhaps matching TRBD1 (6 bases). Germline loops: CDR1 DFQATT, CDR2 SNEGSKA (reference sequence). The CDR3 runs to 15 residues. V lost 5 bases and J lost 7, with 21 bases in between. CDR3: CSAPTRGDPKNEQFF. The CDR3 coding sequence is TGCAGTGCTCCCACCAGGGGCGACCCTAAGAATGAGCAGTTCTTC.

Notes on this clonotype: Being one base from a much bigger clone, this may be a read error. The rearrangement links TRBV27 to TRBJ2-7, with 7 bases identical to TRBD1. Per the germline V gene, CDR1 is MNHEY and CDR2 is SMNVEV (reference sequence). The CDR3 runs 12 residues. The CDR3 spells CASRDRSYERYF. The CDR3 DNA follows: TGTGCCAGTCGGGACAGATCCTACGAGCGGTACTTC.

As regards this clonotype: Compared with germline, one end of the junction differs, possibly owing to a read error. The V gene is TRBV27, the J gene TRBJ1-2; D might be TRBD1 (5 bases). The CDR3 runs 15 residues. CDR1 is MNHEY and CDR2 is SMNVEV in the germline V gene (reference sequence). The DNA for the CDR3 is TGTGCCAGCAGTCTCACACAGACAGATTCCTATGGCTACGCCTTC. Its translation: CASSLTQTDSYGYAF.

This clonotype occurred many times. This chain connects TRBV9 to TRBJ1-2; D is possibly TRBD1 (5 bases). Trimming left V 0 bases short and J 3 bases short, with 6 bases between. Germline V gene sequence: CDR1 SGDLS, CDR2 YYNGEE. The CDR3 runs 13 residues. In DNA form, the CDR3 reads TGTGCCAGCAGCGTAGGGGGCGACTATGGCTACACCTTC. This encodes CASSVGGDYGYTF. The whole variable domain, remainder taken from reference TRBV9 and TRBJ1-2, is DSGVTQTPKHLITATGQRVTLRCSPRSGDLSVYWYQQSLDQGLQFLIQYYNGEERAKGNILERFSAQQFPDLHSELNLSSLELGDSALYFCASSVGGDYGYTFGSGTRLTVV.